These T cell receptor beta chains were read from a single sample in a study of graft-versus-host responses after intestinal transplantation. Some clones are missing from TCRdb's copy, which holds only in-frame ones; the method was immunoSEQ multiplex PCR. The data show over 15,000 clones, approximately 35% seen once. The input for sequencing was alloreactive CD4+ T cells from a mixed lymphocyte reaction culture, taken before transplantation. These receptors came from a human patient who was an organ donor for intestinal transplantation. CDR3s include the opening cysteine and the closing phenylalanine or tryptophan. Fields, in order: CDR3 length, V gene, D gene, clone size, J gene, CDR3 protein, CDR3 DNA. A D gene is named only where the DNA matches it firmly. The size entry is marked missing in some rows and otherwise reads once, few, many or a size class.

15	TRBV19	TRBD2	-	TRBJ2-1	CASSIRLAGGDEQFF	TGTGCCAGTAGTATTAGACTAGCGGGAGGGGATGAGCAGTTCTTC
14	TRBV6-5	-	medium-sized	TRBJ2-7	CASSYTPGGEWQYF	TGTGCCAGCAGTTACACGCCGGGCGGGGAGTGGCAGTACTTC
13	TRBV6-5	TRBD1	once	TRBJ2-1	CASSYDRAHEQFF	TGTGCCAGCAGTTACGACAGGGCCCATGAGCAGTTCTTC
13	TRBV7-2	-	few	TRBJ1-3	CASSLRSGNTIYF	TGTGCCAGCAGCCTACGCTCTGGAAACACCATATATTTT
14	TRBV29-1	-	-	TRBJ1-3	CSAQGYPSGNTIYF	TGCAGCGCCCAAGGGTATCCTTCTGGAAACACCATATATTTT
13	TRBV2	-	-	TRBJ2-3	CASGSGYTDTQYF	TGTGCCAGCGGCAGCGGGTACACAGATACGCAGTATTTT
16	TRBV18	TRBD1	few	TRBJ1-3	CASSPNTGVVGNTIYF	TGTGCCAGCTCACCGAATACAGGGGTGGTTGGAAACACCATATATTTT
15	TRBV5-1	-	few	TRBJ2-1	CASSLPGNPYNEQFF	TGCGCCAGCAGCTTGCCGGGAAATCCCTACAATGAGCAGTTCTTC
15	TRBV7-9	-	-	TRBJ1-1	CASSLIRVGDTEAFF	TGTGCCAGCAGCTTAATCAGGGTTGGGGACACTGAAGCTTTCTTT
14	TRBV30	-	-	TRBJ2-1	CAWSSTGVYNEQFF	TGTGCCTGGAGTTCGACCGGAGTCTACAATGAGCAGTTCTTC
13	TRBV2	TRBD2	few	TRBJ2-1	CASRVPGGNEQFF	TGTGCCAGCAGAGTCCCGGGAGGAAATGAGCAGTTCTTC
15	TRBV6-8	TRBD2	-	TRBJ2-2	CASSVAGGSTGELFF	TGTGCCAGCAGTGTAGCGGGAGGCTCCACCGGGGAGCTGTTTTTT
15	TRBV7-2	-	few	TRBJ1-1	CASSLSLVLHTEAFF	TGTGCCAGCAGCTTGTCACTGGTTTTGCACACTGAAGCTTTCTTT
17	TRBV7-2	TRBD2	once	TRBJ2-5	CASSLVSGGGGWETQYF	TGTGCCAGCAGCTTAGTGTCGGGAGGTGGCGGATGGGAGACCCAGTACTTC
14	TRBV2	-	few	TRBJ2-5	CASSDFGLKETQYF	TGTGCCAGCAGTGATTTTGGCCTAAAGGAGACCCAGTACTTC
14	TRBV6-5	TRBD1	few	TRBJ2-3	CASSPGTDTDTQYF	TGTGCCAGCAGCCCTGGGACAGACACAGATACGCAGTATTTT
14	TRBV2	-	medium-sized	TRBJ1-5	CASSGTGGNQPQHF	TGTGCCAGCAGTGGAACAGGTGGCAATCAGCCCCAGCATTTT
16	TRBV27	-	-	TRBJ2-3	CASSLSHWGQGNTQYF	TGTGCCAGCAGTTTATCCCATTGGGGCCAAGGGAATACGCAGTATTTT
13	TRBV11-2	-	few	TRBJ1-5	CASSPGPNQPQHF	TGTGCCAGCAGCCCGGGGCCTAATCAGCCCCAGCATTTT
16	TRBV10-3	-	few	TRBJ2-6	CAISPRAALGANVLTF	TGTGCCATCAGCCCACGGGCAGCCCTAGGGGCCAACGTCCTGACTTTC
15	TRBV28	TRBD2	-	TRBJ2-1	CASSPFGLAEDEQFF	TGTGCCAGCAGCCCTTTCGGACTAGCTGAGGATGAGCAGTTCTTC
15	TRBV11-2	-	-	TRBJ2-1	CASSYGDGTYNEQFF	TGTGCCAGCAGCTATGGGGACGGAACCTACAATGAGCAGTTCTTC
17	TRBV10-3	TRBD2	few	TRBJ2-1	CAISERLAGGSYNEQFF	TGTGCCATCAGTGAGAGACTAGCGGGAGGGTCCTACAATGAGCAGTTCTTC
12	TRBV5-6	-	-	TRBJ2-7	CASSLGAYEQYF	TGTGCCAGCAGCTTGGGGGCGTACGAGCAGTACTTC
12	TRBV6-6	-	-	TRBJ2-1	CASSYHRNEQFF	TGTGCCAGCAGTTACCATAGGAATGAGCAGTTCTTC
13	TRBV7-6	-	-	TRBJ2-2	CASRLQDTGELFF	TGTGCCAGCAGACTACAGGACACCGGGGAGCTGTTTTTT
13	TRBV5-1	TRBD1	-	TRBJ1-5	CASSETGNQPQHF	TGCGCCAGCAGCGAGACAGGGAATCAGCCCCAGCATTTT
11	TRBV13	-	-	TRBJ1-4	CASEVGEKLFF	TGTGCCAGCGAGGTGGGTGAAAAACTGTTTTTT
13	TRBV4-3	-	-	TRBJ1-3	CASSQEKVNTIYF	TGCGCCAGCAGCCAAGAGAAAGTAAACACCATATATTTT
15	TRBV6-1	-	-	TRBJ2-2	CASRTGWGNTGELFF	TGTGCCAGCAGGACAGGATGGGGTAACACCGGGGAGCTGTTTTTT
15	TRBV18	TRBD1	few	TRBJ2-5	CASSPGRQGRKTQYF	TGTGCCAGCTCACCGGGACGACAGGGTAGAAAGACCCAGTACTTC
12	TRBV7-6	-	-	TRBJ2-5	CASSLLRETQYF	TGTGCCAGCAGCTTATTGAGAGAGACCCAGTACTTC
14	TRBV9	TRBD1	few	TRBJ2-1	CASAQGQGFGEQFF	TGTGCCAGCGCCCAGGGACAGGGATTCGGTGAGCAGTTCTTC
16	TRBV5-4	-	-	TRBJ2-3	CASSLGTRGAIDTQYF	TGTGCCAGCAGCTTGGGGACCCGTGGGGCGATAGATACGCAGTATTTT
16	TRBV2	TRBD1	few	TRBJ2-3	CASSGQTGKGTDTQYF	TGTGCCAGCAGTGGGCAGACAGGGAAAGGGACAGATACGCAGTATTTT